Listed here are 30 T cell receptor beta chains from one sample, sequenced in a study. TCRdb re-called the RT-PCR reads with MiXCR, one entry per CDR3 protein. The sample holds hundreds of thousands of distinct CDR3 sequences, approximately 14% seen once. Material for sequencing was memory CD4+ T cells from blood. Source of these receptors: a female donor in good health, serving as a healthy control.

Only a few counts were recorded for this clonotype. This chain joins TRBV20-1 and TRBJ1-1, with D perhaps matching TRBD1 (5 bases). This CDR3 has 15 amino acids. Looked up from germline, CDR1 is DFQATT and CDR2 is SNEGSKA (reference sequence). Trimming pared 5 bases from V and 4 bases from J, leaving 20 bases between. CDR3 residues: CSAPEGTGDFTEAFF. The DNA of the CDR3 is TGCAGTGCTCCCGAGGGGACTGGAGATTTCACTGAAGCTTTCTTT.

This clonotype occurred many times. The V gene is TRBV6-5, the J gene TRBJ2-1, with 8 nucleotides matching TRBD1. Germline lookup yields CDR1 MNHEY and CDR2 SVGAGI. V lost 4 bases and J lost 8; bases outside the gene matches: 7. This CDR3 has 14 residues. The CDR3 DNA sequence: TGTGCCAGCAGTTCGGGGACAGGTGGCGATGAGCAGTTCTTC. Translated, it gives CASSSGTGGDEQFF.

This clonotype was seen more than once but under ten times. The CDR3 reads CASSPGTVKETQYF. The CDR3 coding sequence is TGTGCCAGCAGCCCTGGGACAGTAAAAGAGACCCAGTACTTC. The chain is built from TRBV12-3 or TRBV12-4 and TRBJ2-5, with TRBD1 matching 7 bases. The CDR3 has 14 amino acids. The V segment lost 6 bases and the J segment 3 bases; nucleotides outside the gene matches: 7.

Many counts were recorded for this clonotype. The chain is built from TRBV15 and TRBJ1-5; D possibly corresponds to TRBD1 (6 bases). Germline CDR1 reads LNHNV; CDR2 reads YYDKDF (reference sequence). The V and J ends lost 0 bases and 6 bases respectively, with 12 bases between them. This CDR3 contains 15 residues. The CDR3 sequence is CATSRDQGTGQPQHF. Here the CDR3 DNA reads TGTGCCACCAGCAGAGATCAGGGGACGGGTCAGCCCCAGCATTTT.

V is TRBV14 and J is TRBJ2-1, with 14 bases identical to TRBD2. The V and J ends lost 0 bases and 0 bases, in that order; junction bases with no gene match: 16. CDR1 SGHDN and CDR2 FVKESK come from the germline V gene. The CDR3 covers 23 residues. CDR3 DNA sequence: TGTGCCAGCAGCCAAGATCCCACTTTTCGGACTAGCGGGGGGCCCACCTCCTACAATGAGCAGTTCTTC. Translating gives CASSQDPTFRTSGGPTSYNEQFF.

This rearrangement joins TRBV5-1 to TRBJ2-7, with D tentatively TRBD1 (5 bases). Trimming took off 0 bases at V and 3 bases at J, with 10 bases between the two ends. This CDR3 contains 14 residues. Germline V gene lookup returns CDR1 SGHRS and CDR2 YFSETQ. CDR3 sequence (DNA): TGCGCCAGCAGCTTGGGAAGGACATACTACGAGCAGTACTTC. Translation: CASSLGRTYYEQYF.

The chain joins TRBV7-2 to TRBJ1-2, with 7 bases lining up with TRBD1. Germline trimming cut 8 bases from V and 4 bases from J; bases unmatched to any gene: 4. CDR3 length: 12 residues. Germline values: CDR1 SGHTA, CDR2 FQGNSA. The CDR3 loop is CASAGQIYGYTF. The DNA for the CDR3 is TGTGCCAGCGCGGGACAGATCTATGGCTACACCTTC.

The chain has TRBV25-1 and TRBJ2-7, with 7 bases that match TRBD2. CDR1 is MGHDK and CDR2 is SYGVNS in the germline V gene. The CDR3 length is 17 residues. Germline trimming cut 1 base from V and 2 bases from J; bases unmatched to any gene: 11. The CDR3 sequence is CASSESSTGGPPYEQYF. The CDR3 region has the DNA TGTGCCAGCAGTGAATCTAGCACGGGGGGTCCCCCCTACGAGCAGTACTTC.

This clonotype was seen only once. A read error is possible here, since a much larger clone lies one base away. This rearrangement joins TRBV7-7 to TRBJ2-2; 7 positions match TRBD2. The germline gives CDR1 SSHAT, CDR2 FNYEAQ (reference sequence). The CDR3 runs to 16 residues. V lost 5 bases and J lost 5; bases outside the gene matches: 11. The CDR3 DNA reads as TGTGCCAGCAGCCCACGACCAGCGGGAAGTACCGGGGAGCTGTTTTTT. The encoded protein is CASSPRPAGSTGELFF. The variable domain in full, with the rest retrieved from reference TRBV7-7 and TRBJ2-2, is GAGVSQSPRYKVTKRGQDVTLRCDPISSHATLYWYQQALGQGPEFLTYFNYEAQPDKSGLPSDRFSAERPEGSISTLTIQRTEQRDSAMYRCASSPRPAGSTGELFFGEGSRLTVL.

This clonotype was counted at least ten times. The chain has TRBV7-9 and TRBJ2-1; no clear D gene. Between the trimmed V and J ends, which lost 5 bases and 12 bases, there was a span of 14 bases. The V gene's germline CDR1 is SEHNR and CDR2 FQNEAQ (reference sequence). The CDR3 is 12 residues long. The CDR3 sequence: CASSHSRLPQFF. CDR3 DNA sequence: TGTGCCAGCAGCCATAGTCGATTGCCGCAGTTCTTC.

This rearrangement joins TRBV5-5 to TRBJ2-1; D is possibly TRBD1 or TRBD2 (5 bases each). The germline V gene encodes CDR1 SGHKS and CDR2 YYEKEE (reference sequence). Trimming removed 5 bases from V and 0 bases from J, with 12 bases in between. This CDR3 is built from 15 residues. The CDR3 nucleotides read TGTGCCAGCAGTCCGGGACGGAACTCCTACAATGAGCAGTTCTTC. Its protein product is CASSPGRNSYNEQFF.

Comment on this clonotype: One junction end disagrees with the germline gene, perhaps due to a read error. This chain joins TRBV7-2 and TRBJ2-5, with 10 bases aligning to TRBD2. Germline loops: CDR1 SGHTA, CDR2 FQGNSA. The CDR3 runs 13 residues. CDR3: CASSTTLAGTEYF. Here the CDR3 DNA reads TGTGCCAGCAGCACCACACTAGCGGGGACCGAGTACTTC.

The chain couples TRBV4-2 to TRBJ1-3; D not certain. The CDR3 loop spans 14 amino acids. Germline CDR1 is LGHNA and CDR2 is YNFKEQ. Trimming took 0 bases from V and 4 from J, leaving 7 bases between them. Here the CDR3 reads CASSQDLAGNTIYF. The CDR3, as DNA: TGTGCCAGCAGCCAAGATTTGGCAGGAAACACCATATATTTT.

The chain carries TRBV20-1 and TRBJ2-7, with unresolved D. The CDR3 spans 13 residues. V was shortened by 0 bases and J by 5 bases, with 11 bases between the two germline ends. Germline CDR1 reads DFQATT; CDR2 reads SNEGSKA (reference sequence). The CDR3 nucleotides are TGCAGTGCTAGAGAACTGGGGTCCCACGAGCAGTACTTC. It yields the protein CSARELGSHEQYF.

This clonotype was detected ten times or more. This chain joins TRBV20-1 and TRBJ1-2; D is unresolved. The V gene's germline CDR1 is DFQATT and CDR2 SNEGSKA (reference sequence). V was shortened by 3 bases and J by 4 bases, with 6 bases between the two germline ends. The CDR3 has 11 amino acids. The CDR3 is CSARGLYGYTF. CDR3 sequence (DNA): TGCAGTGCTAGGGGTCTCTATGGCTACACCTTC.

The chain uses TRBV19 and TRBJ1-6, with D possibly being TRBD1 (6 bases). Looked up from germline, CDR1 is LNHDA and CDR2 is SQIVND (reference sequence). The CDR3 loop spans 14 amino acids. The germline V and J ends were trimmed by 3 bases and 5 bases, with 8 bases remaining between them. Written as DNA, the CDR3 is TGTGCCAGTAGTATTGGACAGAATAATTCACCCCTCCACTTT. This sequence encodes CASSIGQNNSPLHF.

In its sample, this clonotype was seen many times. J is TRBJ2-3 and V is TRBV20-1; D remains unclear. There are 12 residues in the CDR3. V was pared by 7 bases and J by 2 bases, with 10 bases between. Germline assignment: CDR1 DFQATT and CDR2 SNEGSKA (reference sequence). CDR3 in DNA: TGCAGTGGGCGATTACTCACAGATACGCAGTATTTT. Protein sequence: CSGRLLTDTQYF.

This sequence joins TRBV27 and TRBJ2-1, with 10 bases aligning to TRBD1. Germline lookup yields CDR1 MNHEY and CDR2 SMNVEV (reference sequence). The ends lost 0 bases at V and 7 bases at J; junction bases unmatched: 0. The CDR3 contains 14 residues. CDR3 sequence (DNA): TGTGCCAGCAGTTTATCGGGACAGGGGAATGAGCAGTTCTTC. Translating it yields CASSLSGQGNEQFF.

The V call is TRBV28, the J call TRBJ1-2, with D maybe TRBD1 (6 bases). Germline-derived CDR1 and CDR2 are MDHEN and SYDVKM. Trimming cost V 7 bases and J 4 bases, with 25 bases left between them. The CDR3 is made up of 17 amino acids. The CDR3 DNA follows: TGTGCCAGCAATTCCGCCGTGGGGGGGGCAGTTGGCTATGGCTACACCTTC. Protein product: CASNSAVGGAVGYGYTF.

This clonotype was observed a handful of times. The CDR3 spells CASLIGGTGVGEQYF. The CDR3 nucleotides are TGTGCCAGCCTAATCGGAGGGACAGGGGTAGGCGAGCAGTACTTC. The J gene is TRBJ2-7, the V gene TRBV6-1, with 10 nucleotides matching TRBD1. Per the germline V gene, CDR1 is MNHNS and CDR2 is SASEGT. The CDR3 runs to 15 residues. With 8 bases clipped from V and 6 bases from J, the junction kept 13 bases outside the gene matches.

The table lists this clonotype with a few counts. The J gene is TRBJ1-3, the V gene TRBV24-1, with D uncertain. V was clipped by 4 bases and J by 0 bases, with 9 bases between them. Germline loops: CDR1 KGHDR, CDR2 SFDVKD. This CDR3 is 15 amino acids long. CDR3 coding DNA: TGTGCCACCAGTGACCCCTTCGGCTCTGGAAACACCATATATTTT. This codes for CATSDPFGSGNTIYF.

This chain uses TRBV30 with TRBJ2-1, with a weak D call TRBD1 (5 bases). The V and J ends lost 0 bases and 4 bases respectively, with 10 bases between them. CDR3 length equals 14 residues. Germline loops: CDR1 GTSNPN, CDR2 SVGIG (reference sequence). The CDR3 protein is CAWSVDSSYNEQFF. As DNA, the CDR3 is TGTGCCTGGAGTGTTGACAGCAGTTACAATGAGCAGTTCTTC.

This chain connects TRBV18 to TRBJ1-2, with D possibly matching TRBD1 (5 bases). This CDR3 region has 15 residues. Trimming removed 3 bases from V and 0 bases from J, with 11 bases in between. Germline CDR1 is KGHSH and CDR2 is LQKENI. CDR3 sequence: CASSPGTEANYGYTF. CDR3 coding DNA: TGTGCCAGCTCACCGGGGACCGAAGCTAACTATGGCTACACCTTC.

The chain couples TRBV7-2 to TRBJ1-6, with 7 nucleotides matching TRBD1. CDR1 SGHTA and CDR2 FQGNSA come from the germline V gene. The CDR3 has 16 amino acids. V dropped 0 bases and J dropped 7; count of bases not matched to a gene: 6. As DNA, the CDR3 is TGTGCCAGCAGCTTAGCGCTTGGAGGGGGCAATTCACCCCTCCACTTT. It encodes CASSLALGGGNSPLHF.

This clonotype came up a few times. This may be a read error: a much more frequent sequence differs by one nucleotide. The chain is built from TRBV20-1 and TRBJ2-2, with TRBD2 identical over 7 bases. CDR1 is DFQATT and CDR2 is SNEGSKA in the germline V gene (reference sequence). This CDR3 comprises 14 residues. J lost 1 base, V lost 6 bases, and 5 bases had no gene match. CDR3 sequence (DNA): TGCAGTGCCTCTAGCGGCGAGAACACCGGGGAGCTGTTTTTT. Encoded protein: CSASSGENTGELFF.

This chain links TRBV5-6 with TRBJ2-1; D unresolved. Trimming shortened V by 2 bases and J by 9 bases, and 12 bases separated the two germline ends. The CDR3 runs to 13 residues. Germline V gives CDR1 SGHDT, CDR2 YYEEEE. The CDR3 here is CASSFPALGEQFF. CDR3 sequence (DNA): TGTGCCAGCAGCTTCCCTGCCCTCGGTGAGCAGTTCTTC.

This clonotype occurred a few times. The DNA for the CDR3 is TGTGCCAGCAGTTTACAGGGGTTCGGGGAGCTGTTTTTT. Its translation: CASSLQGFGELFF. The chain uses TRBV28 and TRBJ2-2; a weak D match, TRBD1 (6 bases). Germline V lookup: CDR1 MDHEN, CDR2 SYDVKM. The CDR3 sequence is 13 residues long. V was trimmed by 2 bases and J by 7 bases, leaving 8 bases between them.

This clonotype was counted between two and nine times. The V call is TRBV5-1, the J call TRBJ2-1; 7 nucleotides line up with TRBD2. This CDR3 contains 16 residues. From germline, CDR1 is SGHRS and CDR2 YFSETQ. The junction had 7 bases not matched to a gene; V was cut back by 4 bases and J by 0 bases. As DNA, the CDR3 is TGCGCCAGCAGCCCGGTGGCGGGGGACTCCTACAATGAGCAGTTCTTC. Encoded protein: CASSPVAGDSYNEQFF. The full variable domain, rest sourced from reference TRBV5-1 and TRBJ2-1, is KAGVTQTPRYLIKTRGQQVTLSCSPISGHRSVSWYQQTPGQGLQFLFEYFSETQRNKGNFPGRFSGRQFSNSRSEMNVSTLELGDSALYLCASSPVAGDSYNEQFFGPGTRLTVL.

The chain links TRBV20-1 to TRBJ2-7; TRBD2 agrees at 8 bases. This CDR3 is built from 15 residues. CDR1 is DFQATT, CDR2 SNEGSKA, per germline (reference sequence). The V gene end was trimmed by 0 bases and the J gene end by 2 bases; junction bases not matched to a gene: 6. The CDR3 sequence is CSARDWREDPYEQYF. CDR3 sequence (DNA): TGCAGTGCTAGAGATTGGCGGGAGGACCCCTACGAGCAGTACTTC.

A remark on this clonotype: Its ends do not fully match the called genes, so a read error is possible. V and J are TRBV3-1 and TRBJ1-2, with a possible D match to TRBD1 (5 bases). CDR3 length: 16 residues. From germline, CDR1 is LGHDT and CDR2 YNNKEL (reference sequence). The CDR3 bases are TGTGCCAGCAGCAAAGATCGATGGGGCCGTGGCTATGGCTACACCTTC. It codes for CASSKDRWGRGYGYTF.